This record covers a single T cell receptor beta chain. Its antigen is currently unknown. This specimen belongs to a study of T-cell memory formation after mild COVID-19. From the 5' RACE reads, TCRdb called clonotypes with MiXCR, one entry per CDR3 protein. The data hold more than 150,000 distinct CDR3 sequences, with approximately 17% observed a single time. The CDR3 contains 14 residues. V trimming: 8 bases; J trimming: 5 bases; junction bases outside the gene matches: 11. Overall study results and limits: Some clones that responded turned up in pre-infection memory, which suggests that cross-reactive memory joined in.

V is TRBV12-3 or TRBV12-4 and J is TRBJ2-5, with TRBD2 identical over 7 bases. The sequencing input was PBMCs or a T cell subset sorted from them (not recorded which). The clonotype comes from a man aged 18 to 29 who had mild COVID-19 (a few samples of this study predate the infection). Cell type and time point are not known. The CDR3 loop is CASLFGGSGETQYF. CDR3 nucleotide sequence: TGTGCCAGCCTATTCGGGGGGTCGGGGGAGACCCAGTACTTC.